This T cell receptor beta chain was captured in a study of Tregs in tolerant kidney transplant recipients. Broader study findings: In tolerant patients, donor-specific Tregs outgrew total Tregs, suggesting antigen-driven expansion.

Recipients received nonmyeloablative bone marrow transplants from related graft donors, with transient mixed chimerism. CD4+CD25+CD127- Tregs, CD4+CD25- non-Tregs, CD4 and CD8 cells were sorted. Some clones are missing from TCRdb's copy, which holds only in-frame ones; the method was immunoSEQ multiplex PCR. The profile shows approximately 90,000 clones, under 95% of them singletons. A remark on this clone: What it binds is unknown.

Per the germline V gene, CDR1 is SQVTM and CDR2 is ANQGSEA. The CDR3 extends over 13 amino acids. V was clipped by 3 bases and J by 4 bases, with 10 bases between them. The sequence was collected from a human patient who received a combined kidney and bone marrow transplant. A share of the T cells may be of graft donor origin. The V and J genes are TRBV29-1 and TRBJ2-1; D is unresolved. This specimen was CD4+ T cells from blood (PBMCs), taken 12 months after the transplant. The CDR3 is CSVDKNRYNEQFF. CDR3 nucleotides: TGCAGCGTTGATAAAAACCGGTACAATGAGCAGTTCTTC.